These T cell receptor beta chains were read from a single sample in a study of blood T cells in healthy people across ages. TCRdb fed the 5' RACE reads into MiXCR, producing one record per CDR3 protein. There are about 650,000 distinct CDR3 sequences in the sample; approximately 30% occur only once, and 15% to 17% lies in the top ten. Material for sequencing was blood. The receptor set was obtained from a woman at least 80 years old in good health. CDR3s include the opening cysteine and the closing phenylalanine or tryptophan. Fields, in order: V gene, clone size, D gene, J gene, CDR3 DNA, CDR3 protein. The D gene is left open where the match is weak. A clone size is listed for some rows: how often the clone was seen (once, few, many), or a class if it is expanded.

v_gene: TRBV12-3/TRBV12-4; abundance: few; d_gene: NA; j_gene: TRBJ1-4; CDR3nt: TGTGCCAGCAGTTCCGGGGGACGAACTAATGAAAAACTGTTTTTT; CDR3aa: CASSSGGRTNEKLFF
v_gene: TRBV15; abundance: NA; d_gene: TRBD1; j_gene: TRBJ2-3; CDR3nt: TGTGCCACCAGTCCATACTACGGGACAGGGGACACAGATACGCAGTATTTT; CDR3aa: CATSPYYGTGDTDTQYF
v_gene: TRBV5-1; abundance: many; d_gene: NA; j_gene: TRBJ2-7; CDR3nt: TGCGCCAGCAGCTTGGTTCCGGGAGTTCAGGAGCAGTACTTC; CDR3aa: CASSLVPGVQEQYF
v_gene: TRBV29-1; abundance: many; d_gene: NA; j_gene: TRBJ2-7; CDR3nt: TGCAGCGTTGATTTGGTAGGGGAGCAGTACTTC; CDR3aa: CSVDLVGEQYF
v_gene: TRBV3-1; abundance: few; d_gene: TRBD1; j_gene: TRBJ1-2; CDR3nt: TGTGCCAGCAGCCAAGCCACAGGGGGCTATGGTGGCTGCACCTTC; CDR3aa: CASSQATGGYGGCTF
v_gene: TRBV10-3; abundance: few; d_gene: TRBD1; j_gene: TRBJ1-1; CDR3nt: TGTGCCATCAGTGACCGACAGGGCGACACTGAAGCTTTCTTT; CDR3aa: CAISDRQGDTEAFF
v_gene: TRBV6-6; abundance: NA; d_gene: NA; j_gene: TRBJ1-1; CDR3nt: TGTGCCAGCAGTTACTCGGGAAGTCCAGAAGCTTTCTTT; CDR3aa: CASSYSGSPEAFF
v_gene: TRBV3-1; abundance: many; d_gene: TRBD2; j_gene: TRBJ2-1; CDR3nt: TGTGCCAGCAGCCAAGTGAAACTAGCGGGGGGTCACAATGAGCAGTTCTTC; CDR3aa: CASSQVKLAGGHNEQFF
v_gene: TRBV27; abundance: many; d_gene: TRBD1; j_gene: TRBJ1-2; CDR3nt: TGTGCCAGCAGCGCAGGGGGCGAAATCTATGGCTACACCTTC; CDR3aa: CASSAGGEIYGYTF
v_gene: TRBV4-2; abundance: few; d_gene: NA; j_gene: TRBJ2-7; CDR3nt: TGTGCCAGCAGCCAAGAGTTAGCCGCGCTCTACGAGCAGTACTTC; CDR3aa: CASSQELAALYEQYF
v_gene: TRBV6-6; abundance: NA; d_gene: NA; j_gene: TRBJ2-7; CDR3nt: TGTGCCAGCAGCCGAGTCGCTGAGTCCTACGAGCAGTACTTC; CDR3aa: CASSRVAESYEQYF
v_gene: TRBV6-5; abundance: NA; d_gene: NA; j_gene: TRBJ2-5; CDR3nt: TGTGCCAGCAGTTACGACGGAAACAATGAGCAGTACTTC; CDR3aa: CASSYDGNNEQYF
v_gene: TRBV9; abundance: NA; d_gene: NA; j_gene: TRBJ2-7; CDR3nt: TGTGCCAGCAGCGAGTCGGGAGCTCCACTCGAGCAGTACTTC; CDR3aa: CASSESGAPLEQYF
v_gene: TRBV28; abundance: few; d_gene: TRBD1; j_gene: TRBJ1-4; CDR3nt: TGTGCCAGCAGTTTACCCACAGGGGACGGTGAAAAACTGTTTTTT; CDR3aa: CASSLPTGDGEKLFF
v_gene: TRBV20-1; abundance: few; d_gene: NA; j_gene: TRBJ1-6; CDR3nt: TGCAGTGCTAGGACGGCAACGGATTCACCCCTCCACTTT; CDR3aa: CSARTATDSPLHF
v_gene: TRBV12-3/TRBV12-4; abundance: NA; d_gene: NA; j_gene: TRBJ2-1; CDR3nt: TGTGCCAGCGCTCGGCCGCGATTCGATGAGCAGTTCTTC; CDR3aa: CASARPRFDEQFF
v_gene: TRBV7-3; abundance: many; d_gene: NA; j_gene: TRBJ2-1; CDR3nt: TGTGCCAGCAGCTTAGACTGGACCCATTCAAATGAGCAGTTCTTC; CDR3aa: CASSLDWTHSNEQFF